A single sample is the source of the 32 T cell receptor beta chains below, sequenced in a study of shared clonotypes between healthy human individuals. The assay was immunoSEQ multiplex PCR, and TCRdb's table has in-frame clones only and misses some. The sample lists some 2,000,000 clones, 85% to 95% occurring once. The sample taken for sequencing was naive CD4+ T cells sorted from blood. The subset was: CD45RA+ positively selected. The source is a man aged 18 to 29 in good health.

The chain recombines TRBV7-2 with TRBJ2-1; 13 bases line up with TRBD2. The CDR3 contains 16 residues. Germline assignment: CDR1 SGHTA and CDR2 FQGNSA. Trimming took 1 base from V and 9 from J; bases not matched to a gene: 6. Here the CDR3 reads CASSLGTSGRRGEQFF. Written as DNA, the CDR3 is TGTGCCAGCAGCTTAGGGACTAGCGGGAGACGCGGTGAGCAGTTCTTC.

The J gene is TRBJ2-1, the V gene TRBV6-1; no reliable D call. Germline values: CDR1 MNHNS, CDR2 SASEGT. This CDR3 spans 12 amino acids. V lost 1 base and J lost 9, with 7 bases in between. The CDR3 DNA is TGTGCCAGCAGTGAAGTAGTCTTTGAGCAGTTCTTC. It specifies CASSEVVFEQFF.

This clone was counted a single time. The rearrangement links TRBV5-1 to TRBJ2-1; a possible D gene is TRBD2 (5 bases). Germline-derived CDR1 and CDR2 are SGHRS and YFSETQ. The CDR3 has 15 residues. Trimming took off 0 bases at V and 4 bases at J, with 11 bases between the two ends. This CDR3 is CASSLDERKYNEQFF. CDR3 DNA sequence: TGCGCCAGCAGCTTGGACGAGCGGAAGTACAATGAGCAGTTCTTC. Full variable domain (missing parts from reference TRBV5-1 and TRBJ2-1): KAGVTQTPRYLIKTRGQQVTLSCSPISGHRSVSWYQQTPGQGLQFLFEYFSETQRNKGNFPGRFSGRQFSNSRSEMNVSTLELGDSALYLCASSLDERKYNEQFFGPGTRLTVL.

The rearrangement links TRBV28 to TRBJ2-2, with D possibly matching TRBD1 (6 bases). Trimming stripped 8 bases from V and 7 bases from J, with 20 bases between. CDR1 and CDR2 from the germline V gene are MDHEN and SYDVKM. The CDR3 contains 15 residues. The CDR3 reads CASVLGTPGDGELFF. The CDR3, as DNA: TGTGCCAGCGTCCTGGGGACACCAGGTGACGGGGAGCTGTTTTTT.

This chain joins TRBV7-2 and TRBJ2-3; D remains unclear. The CDR3 contains 14 residues. From germline, CDR1 is SGHTA and CDR2 FQGNSA. V lost 1 base, J lost 6 bases, and 11 bases lay in between. Here the CDR3 reads CASSLGIGYDTQYF. The CDR3, as DNA: TGTGCCAGCAGCTTAGGGATAGGGTACGATACGCAGTATTTT.

The chain employs TRBV30 and TRBJ1-2, with TRBD1 matching over 8 bases. CDR3 length equals 14 residues. Unmatched junction bases numbered 16, after V lost 5 bases and J lost 11 bases. Germline-derived CDR1 and CDR2 are GTSNPN and SVGIG (reference sequence). The CDR3 loop is CAWGKKDRASGYTF. CDR3 DNA sequence: TGTGCCTGGGGGAAGAAGGACAGGGCGAGTGGATACACCTTC.

The chain employs TRBV28 and TRBJ2-5; no clear D gene. V lost 1 base and J lost 5, with 11 bases in between. Germline CDR1 MDHEN, CDR2 SYDVKM. CDR3 length equals 14 residues. CDR3 DNA sequence: TGTGCCAGCAGTTTATATGGGGTCCCTGAGACCCAGTACTTC. It yields the protein CASSLYGVPETQYF.

Concerning this clone itself: The same CDR3 arises from other DNA sequences in this sample as well. The chain combines TRBV30 with TRBJ2-5; no clear D gene. CDR3 length equals 11 residues. Deletions cut 2 bases from V and 5 bases from J, with 6 bases between. CDR1 is GTSNPN, CDR2 SVGIG, per germline (reference sequence). The CDR3 region is CAWSLAETQYF. The CDR3 DNA is TGTGCCTGGAGTCTCGCGGAGACCCAGTACTTC. Full variable domain (rest looked up from reference TRBV30 and TRBJ2-5): SQTIHQWPATLVQPVGSPLSLECTVEGTSNPNLYWYRQAAGRGLQLLFYSVGIGQISSEVPQNLSASRPQDRQFILSSKKLLLSDSGFYLCAWSLAETQYFGPGTRLLVL.

The rearrangement links TRBV7-3 to TRBJ2-7; 10 bases fit TRBD1. The CDR3 sequence is 14 residues long. The junction had 2 bases not matched to a gene; V was cut back by 3 bases and J by 3 bases. Per germline, CDR1 SGHTA and CDR2 FQGTGA. The CDR3 is CASSFGTGVYEQYF. For the CDR3, the DNA is TGTGCCAGCAGCTTCGGGACAGGGGTCTACGAGCAGTACTTC.

With respect to this clone: Within the sample, other DNA sequences also encode this same CDR3. V and J are TRBV11-2 and TRBJ2-7; the match to TRBD1 covers 9 bases. This CDR3 comprises 15 residues. Germline CDR1 and CDR2: SGHAT and FQNNGV. Germline trimming cut 3 bases from V and 1 base from J; bases unmatched to any gene: 4. CDR3 protein: CASSLVTGGSYEQYF. CDR3 nucleotide sequence: TGTGCCAGCAGCTTGGTGACAGGGGGATCCTACGAGCAGTACTTC.

V and J are TRBV6-5 and TRBJ2-5; the D gene could be TRBD1 or TRBD2 (5 bases each). The CDR3 is 15 amino acids. V lost 2 bases, J lost 9 bases, and 19 bases lay in between. Per the germline V gene, CDR1 is MNHEY and CDR2 is SVGAGI. In DNA form, the CDR3 reads TGTGCCAGCAGTTACCTCTACCGGGACCCCCTGGCCCAGTACTTC. It is translated as CASSYLYRDPLAQYF.

The chain couples TRBV30 to TRBJ1-1; D perhaps matches TRBD1 (5 bases). Trimming left V 8 bases short and J 6 bases short, with 19 bases between. Germline V lookup: CDR1 GTSNPN, CDR2 SVGIG (reference sequence). The CDR3 contains 13 residues. The CDR3 here is CARKPGLSSEAFF. The CDR3 nucleotides read TGTGCCCGAAAACCGGGACTTAGCTCTGAAGCTTTCTTT.

The chain is built from TRBV16 and TRBJ1-5; D gene ambiguous. Germline V lookup: CDR1 KGHSY, CDR2 FQNENV. The V gene lost 2 bases and the J gene lost 5 bases, with 10 bases spanning the gap. CDR3 length: 14 amino acids. In nucleotides, the CDR3 is TGTGCCAGCAGCCAACAAGTCGCGGATCAGCCCCAGCATTTT. This encodes CASSQQVADQPQHF.

This clone has just one count. The chain has TRBV5-6 and TRBJ2-5, with 8 nucleotides matching TRBD2. The V gene's germline CDR1 is SGHDT and CDR2 YYEEEE. The CDR3 totals 16 residues. The trim removed 3 bases at V and 3 bases at J, leaving 10 bases unmatched. This CDR3 reads CASSSGTRHDKETQYF. The CDR3 DNA sequence: TGTGCCAGCAGCTCCGGGACTAGGCACGATAAAGAGACCCAGTACTTC. Supplemented by reference TRBV5-6 and TRBJ2-5, the full variable domain reads DAGVTQSPTHLIKTRGQQVTLRCSPKSGHDTVSWYQQALGQGPQFIFQYYEEEERQRGNFPDRFSGHQFPNYSSELNVNALLLGDSALYLCASSSGTRHDKETQYFGPGTRLLVL.

V gene TRBV6-6 combines with J gene TRBJ2-7, with 9 bases fitting TRBD1. V shed 4 bases, J shed 3 bases, and the junction held 4 bases outside the gene matches. Germline V gene lookup returns CDR1 MNHNY and CDR2 SVGAGI (reference sequence). CDR3 size: 14 residues. The CDR3 region is CASSFTGQGYEQYF. CDR3 nucleotide sequence: TGTGCCAGCAGTTTCACGGGACAGGGCTACGAGCAGTACTTC.

This clone showed up just once. The chain links TRBV6-1 to TRBJ2-5; D call uncertain. Germline-derived CDR1 and CDR2 are MNHNS and SASEGT. CDR3 length: 14 residues. V was pared by 2 bases and J by 7 bases, with 14 bases between. The CDR3 loop reads CASSESRAIRTQYF. In DNA, the CDR3 is TGTGCCAGCAGTGAAAGCCGGGCCATCCGGACCCAGTACTTC.

The V gene is TRBV4-1, the J gene TRBJ2-7; D may be TRBD2 (6 bases). V lost 5 bases to trimming and J lost 1 base, with 18 bases between them. The CDR3 consists of 16 residues. Germline V CDR1 and CDR2: MGHRA, YSYEKL. The CDR3 coding sequence is TGCGCCAGCAGCAACAACCCCTCTAGCGTATCCTACGAGCAGTACTTC. This translates into CASSNNPSSVSYEQYF.

V usage is TRBV5-1 and J usage is TRBJ2-7; TRBD2 is a possible D gene (7 bases). The germline V and J ends were trimmed by 4 bases and 2 bases, with 19 bases remaining between them. The CDR3 runs 16 residues. Germline CDR1 SGHRS, CDR2 YFSETQ. CDR3 sequence: CASSPQGQGTTYEQYF. The DNA for the CDR3 is TGCGCCAGCAGCCCCCAGGGCCAGGGGACTACCTACGAGCAGTACTTC.

This chain links TRBV6-5 with TRBJ2-3, with 9 nucleotides matching TRBD2. V lost 7 bases to trimming and J lost 2 bases; unmatched junction nucleotides: 7. Germline loops: CDR1 MNHEY, CDR2 SVGAGI. CDR3 length: 15 amino acids. The CDR3 sequence is CASTLTSGDTDTQYF. DNA for the CDR3: TGTGCCAGCACCCTGACTAGCGGTGACACAGATACGCAGTATTTT.

The chain combines TRBV5-1 with TRBJ1-2; no clear D gene. The germline gives CDR1 SGHRS, CDR2 YFSETQ. The CDR3 contains 14 residues. V dropped 1 base and J dropped 2 bases, with 9 bases sitting between them. DNA of the CDR3: TGCGCCAGCAGCTTGTCCCAGCCCAACTATGGCTACACCTTC. The encoded protein is CASSLSQPNYGYTF.

The chain employs TRBV28 and TRBJ1-5; no definite D call. CDR3 length: 15 amino acids. Germline V lookup: CDR1 MDHEN, CDR2 SYDVKM. Trimming cost V 2 bases and J 0 bases, with 8 bases left between them. The CDR3 nucleotides read TGTGCCAGCAGTTTAGCGGATTTTAGCAATCAGCCCCAGCATTTT. Its protein product is CASSLADFSNQPQHF.

The chain joins TRBV18 to TRBJ1-4, with D possibly matching TRBD1 (6 bases). The V gene's germline CDR1 is KGHSH and CDR2 LQKENI. This CDR3 is built from 15 residues. The V gene lost 3 bases and the J gene lost 7 bases, with 15 bases spanning the gap. The CDR3 nucleotides are TGTGCCAGCTCACCGGACAGCCTTAGTGGTGAAAAACTGTTTTTT. This encodes CASSPDSLSGEKLFF.

The CDR3 nucleotides are TGTGCCTCAATGATACAGGGGGGATCACCCCTCCACTTT. Amino acids: CASMIQGGSPLHF. The chain is built from TRBV30 and TRBJ1-6, with TRBD1 matching 8 bases. CDR1 is GTSNPN, CDR2 SVGIG, per germline (reference sequence). The CDR3 consists of 13 residues. Trimming cost V 7 bases and J 10 bases; bases outside gene matches: 9.

The chain combines TRBV5-4 with TRBJ2-1, with 10 bases matching TRBD2. The CDR3 contains 14 residues. Per germline, CDR1 SGHNT and CDR2 YYREEE (reference sequence). V lost 4 bases and J lost 3; bases outside the gene matches: 1. The CDR3 DNA sequence: TGTGCCAGCAGCCCTAGCGGGGGCTACAATGAGCAGTTCTTC. Translation gives CASSPSGGYNEQFF.

The rearrangement uses TRBV19 and TRBJ1-1; unclear D gene. The V and J ends lost 5 bases and 1 base respectively, with 14 bases between them. From germline, CDR1 is LNHDA and CDR2 SQIVND (reference sequence). The CDR3 sequence is 15 residues long. The CDR3 loop reads CASSAFVSENTEAFF. The CDR3, as DNA: TGTGCCAGTAGTGCTTTCGTATCGGAGAACACTGAAGCTTTCTTT.

This clone has just one count. The gene calls are TRBV14 and TRBJ2-7; D is undetermined. Between the trimmed V and J ends, which lost 2 bases and 0 bases, there was a span of 14 bases. The CDR3 sequence is 16 residues long. Germline CDR1 SGHDN, CDR2 FVKESK. The CDR3 is CASSQRGPLSSYEQYF. The CDR3 bases are TGTGCCAGCAGCCAACGTGGACCACTGAGCTCCTACGAGCAGTACTTC.

The chain is built from TRBV5-1 and TRBJ1-1, with 7 positions matching TRBD1. The CDR3 loop spans 15 amino acids. Germline CDR1 reads SGHRS; CDR2 reads YFSETQ. V gave up 7 bases and J gave up 1 base; unmatched junction bases: 10. The chain's CDR3 is CASGEGGLPNTEAFF. The CDR3 DNA follows: TGCGCCAGCGGGGAAGGGGGCCTACCGAACACTGAAGCTTTCTTT. Full variable domain (missing parts from reference TRBV5-1 and TRBJ1-1): KAGVTQTPRYLIKTRGQQVTLSCSPISGHRSVSWYQQTPGQGLQFLFEYFSETQRNKGNFPGRFSGRQFSNSRSEMNVSTLELGDSALYLCASGEGGLPNTEAFFGQGTRLTVV.

The chain joins TRBV18 to TRBJ1-1; D ambiguous. Germline V gene data show CDR1 as KGHSH and CDR2 as LQKENI. The ends were cut back, 6 bases at V and 4 bases at J, with 12 bases in the middle. The CDR3 is 13 residues long. The DNA of the CDR3 is TGTGCCAGCTCCCGCGAAAAAGGCACTGAAGCTTTCTTT. This gives the protein CASSREKGTEAFF. Full variable domain (outside the CDR3, taken from reference TRBV18 and TRBJ1-1): NAGVMQNPRHLVRRRGQEARLRCSPMKGHSHVYWYRQLPEEGLKFMVYLQKENIIDESGMPKERFSAEFPKEGPSILRIQQVVRGDSAAYFCASSREKGTEAFFGQGTRLTVV.

This chain joins TRBV5-4 and TRBJ2-7, with D perhaps matching TRBD1 or TRBD2 (5 bases each). CDR1 is SGHNT and CDR2 is YYREEE in the germline V gene (reference sequence). V was trimmed by 3 bases and J by 1 base, leaving 14 bases between them. The CDR3 is 15 residues long. The CDR3 loop is CASSSARDRSYEQYF. The DNA of the CDR3 is TGTGCCAGCAGCTCTGCCCGGGACCGATCCTACGAGCAGTACTTC.

The rearrangement links TRBV5-6 to TRBJ2-7; 11 nucleotides align to TRBD2. This CDR3 region has 18 residues. CDR1 and CDR2 (germline): SGHDT, YYEEEE. Trimming took 7 bases from V and 4 from J; bases not matched to a gene: 19. CDR3 nucleotide sequence: TGTGCCAGCGGTCTGCGGGGACTAGCGGATCTGAAAGGGTACGAGCAGTACTTC. This codes for CASGLRGLADLKGYEQYF.

The V call is TRBV7-2, the J call TRBJ1-2; 7 nucleotides align to TRBD1. Germline V gives CDR1 SGHTA, CDR2 FQGNSA. V shed 0 bases, J shed 0 bases, and the junction held 10 bases outside the gene matches. The CDR3 totals 18 residues. CDR3 DNA sequence: TGTGCCAGCAGCTTAGCGATGAGACAGGGAGGAGCTAACTATGGCTACACCTTC. It codes for CASSLAMRQGGANYGYTF.

CDR3 coding DNA: TGTGCTAGTGGTTTGTCCATACCGGACGGCGTCAGGGAAAAACTGTTTTTT. Protein product: CASGLSIPDGVREKLFF. This chain links TRBV12-5 with TRBJ1-4; D is uncertain. CDR1 is LGHNT and CDR2 is FRNRAP in the germline V gene. V gave up 2 bases and J gave up 8 bases, with 21 bases separating them. The CDR3 runs 17 residues. The entire variable domain, with the rest obtained from reference TRBV12-5 and TRBJ1-4, is as follows: DARVTQTPRHKVTEMGQEVTMRCQPILGHNTVFWYRQTMMQGLELLAYFRNRAPLDDSGMPKDRFSAEMPDATLATLKIQPSEPRDSAVYFCASGLSIPDGVREKLFFGSGTQLSVL.